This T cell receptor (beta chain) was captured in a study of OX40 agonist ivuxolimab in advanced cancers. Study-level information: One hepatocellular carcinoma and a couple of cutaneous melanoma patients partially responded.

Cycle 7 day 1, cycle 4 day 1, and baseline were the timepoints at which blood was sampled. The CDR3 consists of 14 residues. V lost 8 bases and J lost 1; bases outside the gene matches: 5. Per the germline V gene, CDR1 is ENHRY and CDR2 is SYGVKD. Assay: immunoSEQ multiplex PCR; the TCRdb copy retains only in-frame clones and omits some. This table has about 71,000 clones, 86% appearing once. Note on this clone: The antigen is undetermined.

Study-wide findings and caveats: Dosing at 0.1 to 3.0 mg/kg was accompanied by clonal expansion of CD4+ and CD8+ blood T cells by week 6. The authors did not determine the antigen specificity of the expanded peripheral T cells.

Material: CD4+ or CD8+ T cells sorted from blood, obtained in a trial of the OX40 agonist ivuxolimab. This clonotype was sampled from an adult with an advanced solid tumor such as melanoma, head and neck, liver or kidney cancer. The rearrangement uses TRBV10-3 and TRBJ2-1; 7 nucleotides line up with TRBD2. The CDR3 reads CAIGRAESYNEQFF. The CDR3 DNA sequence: TGTGCCATCGGGAGGGCGGAATCCTACAATGAGCAGTTCTTC.